This is a list of T cell receptor beta chains from one sample in a study of blood T cell repertoires in COVID-19. Libraries were prepared by immunoSEQ multiplex PCR; TCRdb keeps only in-frame clonotypes and omits some of them. The sample has around 100,000 clones, approximately 91% seen once; the top ten hold under 5.5%. Sequencing was performed on peripheral blood. The receptors shown here come from a man in his sixties with COVID-19, enrolled during active disease. Each CDR3 is given with its conserved first and last residue. A D gene is named only where the DNA matches it firmly. For some rows the clone size is stated as once, few or many, or as a class when expanded; others skip it.

abundance	d_gene	j_gene	v_gene	CDR3nt	CDR3aa
few	.	TRBJ2-7	TRBV7-7	TGTGCTAGCAGCTTAAGGCCGGGAGCTGGCTACGAGCAGTACTTC	CASSLRPGAGYEQYF
.	.	TRBJ1-1	TRBV6-5	TGTGCCAGCAGTTACGGGGGGGGGACTGAAGCTTTCTTT	CASSYGGGTEAFF
.	.	TRBJ1-1	TRBV5-1	TGCGCCAGCAGCGGTGGTACAGGGTACGACACTGAAGCTTTCTTT	CASSGGTGYDTEAFF
few	TRBD1	TRBJ2-2	TRBV5-1	TGCGCCAGCAGACGAGGACAGGGGTTAGCCGGGGAGCTGTTTTTT	CASRRGQGLAGELFF
.	.	TRBJ2-1	TRBV28	TGTGCCAGCAGAGATACGACAGAGAATGAGCAGTTCTTC	CASRDTTENEQFF
.	.	TRBJ2-5	TRBV20-1	TGCAGTGCTAGGCCGGTGGAGACCCAGTACTTC	CSARPVETQYF
.	.	TRBJ1-6	TRBV11-2	TGTGCCAGCAGCTTGCGGGGAGGGCAGGGGTCACCCCTCCACTTT	CASSLRGGQGSPLHF
.	.	TRBJ1-2	TRBV7-9	TGTGCCAGCAGCCTCGGGAGTCGGAACTATGGCTACACCTTC	CASSLGSRNYGYTF
.	TRBD2	TRBJ2-1	TRBV3-1/TRBV3-2	TGTGCCAGCAGCTCGCTAAGCGGGAGCCTCGAGGATGAGCAGTTCTTC	CASSSLSGSLEDEQFF
.	.	TRBJ2-7	TRBV18	TGTGCCAGCTCACCACCAGGACAGTCCTACGAGCAGTACTTC	CASSPPGQSYEQYF
.	TRBD2	TRBJ2-5	TRBV6-5	TGTGCCAGCAGTTACTCTTCTAGCGGGAGAGAGACCCAGTACTTC	CASSYSSSGRETQYF
.	TRBD1	TRBJ2-1	TRBV27	TGTGCCAGCAGTTCAAGACAGGGGTGGGATGAGCAGTTCTTC	CASSSRQGWDEQFF
.	TRBD1	TRBJ2-3	TRBV2	TGTGCCAGCACCTCGGACAGGGAAACAGATACGCAGTATTTT	CASTSDRETDTQYF
.	TRBD2	TRBJ2-5	TRBV4-1	TGCGCCAGCAGCCCGACTAGCGGGGAAGCCCAAGAGACCCAGTACTTC	CASSPTSGEAQETQYF
few	.	TRBJ2-3	TRBV6-6	TGTGCCAGCAGTAGCGCGGGGGCTGGGCCAGATACGCAGTATTTT	CASSSAGAGPDTQYF
.	TRBD2	TRBJ2-7	TRBV3-1/TRBV3-2	TGTGCCAGCAGCCCCACCGGGGGGGGATCCTACGAGCAGTACTTC	CASSPTGGGSYEQYF
.	.	TRBJ1-1	TRBV2	TGTGCCAGCAGGGCCATATGGCAGGGGAACACTGAAGCTTTCTTT	CASRAIWQGNTEAFF
few	.	TRBJ1-1	TRBV7-8	TGTGCCAGCAGCTTTAGGAGAAACACTGAAGCTTTCTTT	CASSFRRNTEAFF
.	.	TRBJ1-4	TRBV7-9	TGTGCCAGCAGCTTATTCGGTGCTAATGAAAAACTGTTTTTT	CASSLFGANEKLFF
.	TRBD1	TRBJ1-1	TRBV7-8	TGTGCCAGCAGCACCTTGACAGGGGGCACTGAAGCTTTCTTT	CASSTLTGGTEAFF
.	.	TRBJ1-3	TRBV6-5	TGTGCCAGCAGTTACGGCTCCCTCTCTGGAAACACCATATATTTT	CASSYGSLSGNTIYF
once	TRBD1	TRBJ1-5	TRBV18	TGTGCCAGCTCACCAAACGCAGGGGGCGGCAATCAGCCCCAGCATTTT	CASSPNAGGGNQPQHF
.	TRBD1	TRBJ1-5	TRBV7-9	TGTGCCAGCAGCTTAGGGGCCCCGACAGGGGGCGCAGGTCAGCCCCAGCATTTT	CASSLGAPTGGAGQPQHF
once	.	TRBJ2-1	TRBV24-1	TGTGCCACCATGGGGGACACCGACTACAATGAGCAGTTCTTC	CATMGDTDYNEQFF
.	TRBD1	TRBJ2-1	TRBV5-1	TGCGCCAGCAGCTTGGGGACAGGTCCCAATGAGCAGTTCTTC	CASSLGTGPNEQFF
.	TRBD1	TRBJ1-1	TRBV10-3	TGTGCCATCAGCGAGGGACAGGGGGCCGCTGAAGCTTTCTTT	CAISEGQGAAEAFF
.	TRBD1	TRBJ1-4	TRBV19	TGTGCCAGTAACCCCGGACAGGGCCCAGAAAAACTGTTTTTT	CASNPGQGPEKLFF
.	TRBD1	TRBJ1-5	TRBV4-3	TGCGCCAGCAGCCTTGTCAGGGGGACAGGGGGCTATAATAGCAATCAGCCCCAGCATTTT	CASSLVRGTGGYNSNQPQHF
.	.	TRBJ2-1	TRBV5-1	TGCGCCAGCAGCGTACTCTCCCGAGAGAGCAATGAGCAGTTCTTC	CASSVLSRESNEQFF
.	.	TRBJ1-5	TRBV19	TGTGCCAGTAGTATAGTCGGTAATCAGCCCCAGCATTTT	CASSIVGNQPQHF
.	TRBD1	TRBJ1-2	TRBV4-3	TGCGCCAGCAGCCAAGAGAAGGGGGCAGTCTATGGCTACACCTTC	CASSQEKGAVYGYTF
once	TRBD2	TRBJ2-7	TRBV7-2	TGTGCCAGCAGCTCCCGTGGGATAGCGGGAGTCTACGAGCAGTACTTC	CASSSRGIAGVYEQYF
.	TRBD1	TRBJ1-6	TRBV5-6	TGTGCCAGCAGCTCATGGCAGGGACAGGGGCGAAATTCACCCCTCCACTTT	CASSSWQGQGRNSPLHF
.	TRBD1	TRBJ2-3	TRBV7-6	TGTGCCAGCAGCTCCAGGGGGGATACGCAGTATTTT	CASSSRGDTQYF
.	TRBD2	TRBJ2-1	TRBV9	TGTGCCAGCAGCGTGGGGCGGGGGTACGACAATGAGCAGTTCTTC	CASSVGRGYDNEQFF
.	.	TRBJ2-2	TRBV5-6	TGTGCCAGCCGATCCGACTATCTGCATGCCGGGGAGCTGTTTTTT	CASRSDYLHAGELFF
.	TRBD1	TRBJ2-3	TRBV4-1	TGCGCCAGCAGCCAATTCCCTTTTGACAGGGGAACTAGCACAGATACGCAGTATTTT	CASSQFPFDRGTSTDTQYF
.	.	TRBJ1-1	TRBV19	TGTGCCAGTAGTATAGTGGAGAGGAACACTGAAGCTTTCTTT	CASSIVERNTEAFF
.	.	TRBJ1-6	TRBV15	TGTGCCACTCACCAAGGAGTAGGCAATTCACCCCTCCACTTT	CATHQGVGNSPLHF
.	.	TRBJ2-1	TRBV4-3	TGCGCCAGCAGCCAAGATCCGCAGGCCTCCTACAATGAGCAGTTCTTC	CASSQDPQASYNEQFF
.	TRBD1	TRBJ2-5	TRBV30	TGTGCCTGGAGTGTCGGCAGGGGGACAGAGACCCAGTACTTC	CAWSVGRGTETQYF
.	TRBD1	TRBJ1-2	TRBV7-3	TGTGCCAGCAGCCCGATGCCGGGACAGGGCTATGGCTACACCTTC	CASSPMPGQGYGYTF
once	TRBD1	TRBJ2-7	TRBV5-4	TGTGCCAGCAGCTTGGGCGGACAGGGGTTTGAGGAGCAGTACTTC	CASSLGGQGFEEQYF
.	.	TRBJ2-7	TRBV7-9	TGTGCCAGCAGCTTAGCCACAGACTACGAGCAGTACTTC	CASSLATDYEQYF
.	TRBD1	TRBJ1-1	TRBV7-2	TGTGCCAGCAGCCCCCAGGGGGCAGACACTGAAGCTTTCTTT	CASSPQGADTEAFF
.	.	TRBJ1-2	TRBV9	TGTGCCAGCAGCGAGGGTGGGGGGTATGGCTACACCTTC	CASSEGGGYGYTF
.	.	TRBJ1-6	TRBV6-5	TGTGCCAGCAAACCGGGACAAGGAAATTCACCCCTCCACTTT	CASKPGQGNSPLHF
few	.	TRBJ2-7	TRBV19	TGTGCCAGTCAAGTGACAGGCACGTACGAGCAGTACTTC	CASQVTGTYEQYF
.	TRBD2	TRBJ2-2	TRBV7-3	TGTGCCAGCAGCTTAGAGGCTAGCGGGATAACCGGGGAGCTGTTTTTT	CASSLEASGITGELFF
few	TRBD1	TRBJ1-1	TRBV28	TGTGCCAGCAGGCGGACAGGGGCCGTTCACACTGAAGCTTTCTTT	CASRRTGAVHTEAFF
.	TRBD1	TRBJ1-1	TRBV5-4	TGTGCCAGCAGCTTCGACTTTACAGGGGCCAGCACTGAAGCTTTCTTT	CASSFDFTGASTEAFF
.	.	TRBJ1-1	TRBV6-1	TGTGCCAGCAGTGGAATCACCGACCCCGCGGAGACTGAAGCTTTCTTT	CASSGITDPAETEAFF